The next 9 T cell receptor beta chains were all read from a single sample in a study of T cells after yellow fever vaccination. TCRdb fed the 5' RACE reads into MiXCR, producing one record per CDR3 protein. The sample lists 300,000 to 400,000 distinct CDR3 sequences, around 12% occurring once. The sample in question was CD4+ T cells sorted from PBMCs, obtained 15 days after the yellow fever booster vaccination. The receptors come from a young man who received the YFV17D yellow fever vaccine.

This clonotype was recorded many times. The chain employs TRBV7-9 and TRBJ2-3; no definite D call. The CDR3 totals 13 residues. Trimming stripped 5 bases from V and 4 bases from J, with 10 bases between. Germline V gene sequence: CDR1 SEHNR, CDR2 FQNEAQ (reference sequence). CDR3 amino acids: CASSLEWADTQYF. For the CDR3, the DNA is TGTGCCAGCAGCCTAGAGTGGGCAGATACGCAGTATTTT.

V and J are TRBV5-1 and TRBJ2-1; D unclear. The germline CDR1 and CDR2 sequences are SGHRS and YFSETQ. V was cut by 3 bases and J by 9 bases, with 13 bases left in between. CDR3 length: 13 residues. This CDR3 reads CASSWGGLSEQFF. The CDR3, as DNA: TGCGCCAGCAGCTGGGGTGGGCTCAGTGAGCAGTTCTTC.

A few counts support this clonotype. This chain joins TRBV5-5 and TRBJ2-7; D gene unclear. This CDR3 is 13 amino acids long. Between the trimmed V and J ends, which lost 2 bases and 2 bases, there was a span of 8 bases. CDR1 SGHKS and CDR2 YYEKEE come from the germline V gene (reference sequence). The CDR3 region has the DNA TGTGCCAGCAGCTTCACAGTTACCTACGAGCAGTACTTC. Its translation: CASSFTVTYEQYF.

This clonotype was recorded many times. V usage is TRBV4-1 and J usage is TRBJ2-7; D gene unclear. With 0 bases removed from V and 3 bases from J, the gap between germline ends came to 9 bases. The V gene's germline CDR1 is MGHRA and CDR2 YSYEKL. CDR3 size: 14 residues. CDR3 protein: CASSQENSGYEQYV. The DNA for the CDR3 is TGCGCCAGCAGCCAAGAAAACTCCGGCTACGAGCAGTACGTC.

In this sample, this clonotype turned up a few times. The chain links TRBV11-3 to TRBJ2-2; no definite D call. Trimming took off 5 bases at V and 0 bases at J, with 10 bases between the two ends. Germline CDR1 and CDR2: SGHNT and YENEEA. The CDR3 is 15 amino acids. The CDR3 sequence is CASSPSLANTGELFF. CDR3 sequence (DNA): TGTGCCAGCAGCCCCTCCCTTGCGAACACCGGGGAGCTGTTTTTT. Filled out from reference TRBV11-3 and TRBJ2-2, the complete variable domain reads EAGVVQSPRYKIIEKKQPVAFWCNPISGHNTLYWYLQNLGQGPELLIRYENEEAVDDSQLPKDRFSAERLKGVDSTLKIQPAELGDSAVYLCASSPSLANTGELFFGEGSRLTVL.

The chain combines TRBV11-3 with TRBJ2-7; D possibly corresponds to TRBD1 (5 bases). Deletions cut 4 bases from V and 0 bases from J, with 13 bases between. CDR1 and CDR2 (germline): SGHNT, YENEEA. This CDR3 spans 15 amino acids. CDR3 residues: CASSSGHLGSYEQYV. CDR3 bases: TGTGCCAGCAGCTCCGGACACTTAGGCTCCTACGAGCAGTACGTC.

This clonotype has only a few counts. The chain couples TRBV6-5 to TRBJ2-5, with TRBD1 matching 11 bases. Germline CDR1 reads MNHEY; CDR2 reads SVGAGI. V was clipped by 0 bases and J by 5 bases; unmatched bases: 5. The CDR3 totals 16 residues. The CDR3 sequence: CASSYSGTGGAETQYF. The CDR3 DNA reads as TGTGCCAGCAGTTACTCAGGGACAGGGGGAGCCGAGACCCAGTACTTC.

A few counts support this clonotype. The chain carries TRBV6-2 or TRBV6-3 and TRBJ1-1; D unclear. Trimming took 5 bases from V and 3 from J, leaving 10 bases between them. This CDR3 spans 13 amino acids. Germline V gene sequence: CDR1 MNHEY, CDR2 SVGEGT. The CDR3 DNA sequence: TGTGCCAGCAGTCGGACCGGTTACACTGAAGCTTTCTTT. Protein sequence: CASSRTGYTEAFF.

Only a few counts were recorded for this clonotype. The V and J genes are TRBV4-3 and TRBJ2-7, with D perhaps TRBD2 (7 bases). The CDR3 loop spans 14 amino acids. Trimming took 4 bases from V and 7 from J, leaving 17 bases between them. Germline-derived CDR1 and CDR2 are LGHNA and YSLEER. The CDR3, as DNA: TGCGCCAGCAGCCCGGGCGGGGGCTCGGGGGAGCAGTACGTC. Translating it yields CASSPGGGSGEQYV.